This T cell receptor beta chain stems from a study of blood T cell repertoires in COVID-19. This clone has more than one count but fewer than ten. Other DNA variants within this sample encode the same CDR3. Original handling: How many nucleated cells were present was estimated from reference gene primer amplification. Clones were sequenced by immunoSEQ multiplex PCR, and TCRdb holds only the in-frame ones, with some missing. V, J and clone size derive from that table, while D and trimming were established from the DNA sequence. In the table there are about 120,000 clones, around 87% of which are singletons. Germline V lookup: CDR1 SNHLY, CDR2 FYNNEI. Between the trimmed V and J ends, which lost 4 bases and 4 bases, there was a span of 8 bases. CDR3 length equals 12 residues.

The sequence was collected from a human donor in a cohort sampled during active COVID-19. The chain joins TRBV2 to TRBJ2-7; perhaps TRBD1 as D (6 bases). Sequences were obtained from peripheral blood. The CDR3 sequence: CASSGQGYEQYF. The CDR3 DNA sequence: TGTGCCAGCAGTGGTCAGGGGTACGAGCAGTACTTC.